Shown below are 16 T cell receptor beta chains from a single sample sequenced in a study of blood T cell repertoires in COVID-19. TCRdb's copy holds only in-frame clones and misses some; the assay was immunoSEQ multiplex PCR. This table holds some 40,000 clones, about 80% found once. Sequencing was carried out using peripheral blood. Receptor source: an elderly man with active or convalescent COVID-19.

This chain connects TRBV7-2 to TRBJ2-1; D is ambiguous. In germline, CDR1 is SGHTA, CDR2 FQGNSA. The CDR3 spans 13 residues. V was trimmed by 0 bases and J by 7 bases, leaving 7 bases between them. CDR3 residues: CASSLAKENEQFF. The CDR3 DNA follows: TGTGCCAGCAGCTTAGCGAAGGAGAATGAGCAGTTCTTC.

This chain links TRBV4-3 with TRBJ2-3, with 12 bases fitting TRBD2. Trimming at V came to 2 bases and at J to 7 bases, leaving 4 bases not matched to a gene. From germline, CDR1 is LGHNA and CDR2 YSLEER. The CDR3 covers 15 residues. The CDR3 DNA is TGCGCCAGCAGCCAACCTAGCGGGGGGGCGAATACGCAGTATTTT. Amino acids: CASSQPSGGANTQYF.

The chain recombines TRBV27 with TRBJ2-7; TRBD2 aligns across 7 bases. V lost 6 bases and J lost 2; bases outside the gene matches: 4. The CDR3 runs 13 residues. Germline V lookup: CDR1 MNHEY, CDR2 SMNVEV (reference sequence). CDR3: CASRTGTTYEQYF. The CDR3 nucleotides read TGTGCCAGCAGGACCGGGACTACCTACGAGCAGTACTTC.

The chain has TRBV28 and TRBJ2-5; D is unclear. Trimming took 7 bases from V and 7 from J, leaving 22 bases between them. CDR1 and CDR2 (germline): MDHEN, SYDVKM. The CDR3 sequence is 15 residues long. The CDR3 nucleotides are TGTGCCAGCACTCTTGGTCGGTTTAAGAAGAGGACCCAGTACTTC. This gives the protein CASTLGRFKKRTQYF.

J is TRBJ2-7 and V is TRBV3-1 (or the pseudogene TRBV3-2); TRBD2 agrees at 10 bases. Germline V gene sequence: CDR1 LGHDT, CDR2 YNNKEL (reference sequence). This CDR3 is built from 16 residues. After removal of 1 base from V and 3 bases from J, the junction contained 6 bases not matched to a gene. CDR3 coding DNA: TGTGCCAGCAGCCAAGGTAGCGGGGGGTTGGGCTACGAGCAGTACTTC. Its protein product is CASSQGSGGLGYEQYF.

The V call is TRBV6-5, the J call TRBJ1-6; the match to TRBD1 covers 9 bases. The CDR3 is made up of 14 amino acids. The V segment lost 10 bases and the J segment 10 bases; nucleotides outside the gene matches: 11. Per the germline V gene, CDR1 is MNHEY and CDR2 is SVGAGI. CDR3 bases: TGTGCCACAAAAACGGGACAGGGATACTCACCCCTCCACTTT. It specifies CATKTGQGYSPLHF.

V is TRBV7-9 and J is TRBJ2-5; TRBD2 agrees at 10 bases. Germline CDR1 is SEHNR and CDR2 is FQNEAQ (reference sequence). This CDR3 comprises 18 residues. With 3 bases clipped from V and 0 bases from J, the junction kept 10 bases outside the gene matches. The CDR3 spells CASSFAPLGLADQETQYF. CDR3 nucleotide sequence: TGTGCCAGCAGCTTCGCCCCATTAGGACTAGCGGACCAAGAGACCCAGTACTTC.

The chain joins TRBV2 to TRBJ1-2; perhaps TRBD1 as D (5 bases). This CDR3 spans 11 amino acids. Germline assignment: CDR1 SNHLY and CDR2 FYNNEI. CDR3 nucleotide sequence: TGTGCAGTAGGGGCTGGCTATGGCTACACCTTC. Amino acid sequence: CAVGAGYGYTF.

This chain uses TRBV5-4 with TRBJ1-1; D may be TRBD1 (5 bases). The CDR3 is 15 residues long. V lost 4 bases and J 2 bases, leaving 15 bases between the germline ends. Germline CDR1 SGHNT, CDR2 YYREEE (reference sequence). The CDR3: CASSPNADRNTEAFF. CDR3 coding DNA: TGTGCCAGCAGCCCGAATGCAGACAGAAACACTGAAGCTTTCTTT. The variable domain in full, completed from reference TRBV5-4 and TRBJ1-1, reads ETGVTQSPTHLIKTRGQQVTLRCSSQSGHNTVSWYQQALGQGPQFIFQYYREEENGRGNFPPRFSGLQFPNYSSELNVNALELDDSALYLCASSPNADRNTEAFFGQGTRLTVV.

The rearrangement joins TRBV14 to TRBJ1-1; 9 nucleotides match TRBD1. Germline V gene lookup returns CDR1 SGHDN and CDR2 FVKESK. Unmatched junction bases numbered 0, after V lost 3 bases and J lost 4 bases. This CDR3 is built from 13 residues. CDR3 in DNA: TGTGCCAGCAGCCAGGACAGGGGCACTGAAGCTTTCTTT. Its protein product is CASSQDRGTEAFF.

The J gene is TRBJ2-1, the V gene TRBV4-3, with 11 positions matching TRBD2. The CDR3 has 15 residues. The germline V gene has CDR1 LGHNA and CDR2 YSLEER. With 2 bases clipped from V and 4 bases from J, the junction kept 1 base outside the gene matches. The DNA for the CDR3 is TGCGCCAGCAGCCAACCTAGCGGGGGGTACAATGAGCAGTTCTTC. Protein: CASSQPSGGYNEQFF.

This clone was picked up a small number of times. The CDR3 DNA reads TGTGCCAGCAGCTTCACAGCCCCTAACTATGGCTACACCTTC. Amino acids: CASSFTAPNYGYTF. V and J are TRBV7-2 and TRBJ1-2; D is undetermined. V lost 3 bases and J lost 0, with 8 bases in between. The germline gives CDR1 SGHTA, CDR2 FQGNSA. The CDR3 covers 14 residues. Looking up the rest from reference TRBV7-2 and TRBJ1-2 gives the full variable domain: GAGVSQSPSNKVTEKGKDVELRCDPISGHTALYWYRQSLGQGLEFLIYFQGNSAPDKSGLPSDRFSAERTGGSVSTLTIQRTQQEDSAVYLCASSFTAPNYGYTFGSGTRLTVV.

CDR3 nucleotide sequence: TGCGCCAGCAGCCAAATGGTGGGACAGGGGGACACTGAAGCTTTCTTT. Amino acids: CASSQMVGQGDTEAFF. This sequence joins TRBV4-3 and TRBJ1-1, with 11 bases identical to TRBD1. CDR1 and CDR2 from the germline V gene are LGHNA and YSLEER. This CDR3 is built from 16 residues. Trimming cost V 2 bases and J 3 bases; bases outside gene matches: 5.

This chain uses TRBV28 with TRBJ2-7, with 7 bases lining up with TRBD2. The length of the CDR3 is 13 residues. The germline V gene encodes CDR1 MDHEN and CDR2 SYDVKM. J was trimmed by 6 bases and V by 9 bases; bases with no gene match: 11. The CDR3 loop reads CASREERGSEQYF. CDR3 in DNA: TGTGCCAGTCGCGAGGAGCGGGGATCCGAGCAGTACTTC.

The CDR3 reads CAWSYGSDDTQYF. The CDR3 DNA reads as TGTGCCTGGAGTTACGGGAGTGATGATACGCAGTATTTT. This rearrangement joins TRBV30 to TRBJ2-3; D is possibly TRBD2 (6 bases). V lost 2 bases and J lost 6, with 12 bases in between. Germline-derived CDR1 and CDR2 are GTSNPN and SVGIG (reference sequence). This CDR3 is 13 amino acids long.

This clone was detected only a few times. Other DNA sequences within the sample encode an identical CDR3. V usage is TRBV19 and J usage is TRBJ1-5, with D perhaps matching TRBD1 (5 bases). The CDR3 sequence is 13 residues long. Germline V gene lookup returns CDR1 LNHDA and CDR2 SQIVND (reference sequence). Trimming cost V 5 bases and J 7 bases, with 12 bases left between them. The CDR3 loop is CASSAGVRQPQHF. The DNA of the CDR3 is TGTGCCAGTAGTGCGGGGGTTAGGCAGCCCCAGCATTTT.